A selection of T cell receptor beta chains follows, all from one sample in a study of blood T cell repertoires in COVID-19. Clones were sequenced by immunoSEQ multiplex PCR, and TCRdb holds only the in-frame ones, with some missing. The profile shows about 480,000 clones, approximately 91% of them singletons. Material: peripheral blood. The receptors derive from a woman between 50 and 59 years old with COVID-19, enrolled during active disease. CDR3s include the opening cysteine and the closing phenylalanine or tryptophan. Each record gives: V gene, J gene, clone size, D gene, CDR3 protein, CDR3 DNA. D genes are given only for firm matches. Clone size appears in some rows only: once, few, many, or a class for an expanded clone.

V: TRBV9
J: TRBJ2-3
size: .
D: TRBD2
CDR3: CASSSGTNTDTQYF
DNA: TGTGCCAGCAGCTCAGGGACTAACACAGATACGCAGTATTTT

V: TRBV14
J: TRBJ1-1
size: once
D: .
CDR3: CASGGGGTEAFF
DNA: TGTGCCAGCGGGGGCGGGGGAACTGAAGCTTTCTTT

V: TRBV28
J: TRBJ1-4
size: .
D: TRBD1
CDR3: CATTLGTDEKLFF
DNA: TGTGCCACCACCCTAGGGACAGATGAAAAACTGTTTTTT

V: TRBV25-1
J: TRBJ1-2
size: .
D: .
CDR3: CASSGASPWVQINYGYTF
DNA: TGTGCCAGCAGTGGGGCCTCTCCATGGGTGCAGATTAACTATGGCTACACCTTC

V: TRBV7-2
J: TRBJ1-2
size: .
D: .
CDR3: CASSSEGRGRNGYTF
DNA: TGTGCCAGCAGCTCAGAAGGCAGGGGTAGGAATGGCTACACCTTC

V: TRBV19
J: TRBJ2-1
size: .
D: TRBD2
CDR3: CASSPPGGGAGREQFF
DNA: TGTGCCAGTAGTCCTCCGGGCGGGGGGGCCGGTCGTGAGCAGTTCTTC

V: TRBV2
J: TRBJ2-3
size: .
D: TRBD1
CDR3: CAIGTAQYF
DNA: TGTGCCATCGGGACAGCGCAGTATTTT

V: TRBV19
J: TRBJ1-2
size: .
D: .
CDR3: CASRQPTGRHGYTF
DNA: TGTGCCAGTAGACAACCTACAGGCAGGCATGGCTACACCTTC

V: TRBV19
J: TRBJ2-1
size: .
D: .
CDR3: CASSHNYEQFF
DNA: TGTGCCAGTAGTCACAATTATGAGCAGTTCTTC

V: TRBV6-6
J: TRBJ1-2
size: .
D: .
CDR3: CASSSFPGESDGYTF
DNA: TGTGCCAGCAGTTCCTTCCCAGGGGAAAGTGATGGCTACACCTTC

V: TRBV5-1
J: TRBJ2-7
size: .
D: TRBD1
CDR3: CASSSTTGATYEQYF
DNA: TGCGCCAGCAGCTCAACGACAGGGGCTACGTACGAGCAGTACTTC

V: TRBV10-2
J: TRBJ1-2
size: .
D: TRBD1
CDR3: CASSDRQGNPQGYTF
DNA: TGCGCCAGCAGTGATCGACAGGGCAATCCTCAGGGCTACACCTTC